This is a list of T cell receptor beta chains from one sample in a study of blood T cells in healthy people across ages. A single record per CDR3 protein comes from TCRdb applying MiXCR to the 5' RACE reads. The sample yields around 650,000 distinct CDR3 sequences, around two fifths seen once. The specimen was blood. These TCRs come from a man older than 75 in good health. Each CDR3 is given with its conserved first and last residue. Fields, in order: clone size, D gene, J gene, V gene, CDR3 protein, CDR3 DNA. A D gene is named only where the DNA matches it firmly. Size values are once, few and many counts, or a class for expanded clones, and some rows have none.

- | TRBD1 | TRBJ1-6 | TRBV5-1 | CASSLEGQNNSPLHF | TGCGCCAGCAGCTTGGAGGGACAGAACAATTCACCCCTCCACTTT
- | TRBD1 | TRBJ2-6 | TRBV29-1 | CSVGGQGTSRGANVLTF | TGCAGCGTTGGGGGACAGGGGACCTCTCGCGGGGCCAACGTCCTGACTTTC
few | TRBD1 | TRBJ2-4 | TRBV12-3/TRBV12-4 | CASSFGQGALAKNIQYF | TGTGCCAGCAGTTTCGGGCAGGGGGCCTTAGCCAAAAACATTCAGTACTTC
few | - | TRBJ2-7 | TRBV20-1 | CSANLQRSEQYF | TGCAGTGCCAATCTACAACGGAGCGAGCAGTACTTC
- | TRBD2 | TRBJ2-3 | TRBV2 | CASSEITSGGTQYF | TGTGCCAGCAGTGAAATCACTAGCGGGGGGACGCAGTATTTT
- | - | TRBJ1-6 | TRBV12-3/TRBV12-4 | CASSLDLTDSPLHF | TGTGCCAGCAGTTTAGACCTCACGGATTCACCCCTCCACTTT
few | - | TRBJ2-5 | TRBV7-2 | CASSPGVGLGETQYF | TGTGCCAGCAGCCCAGGGGTCGGGTTGGGGGAGACCCAGTACTTC
- | TRBD1 | TRBJ1-2 | TRBV7-2 | CASTKQGEMGYTF | TGTGCCAGCACCAAACAGGGGGAGATGGGCTACACCTTC
few | TRBD2 | TRBJ2-5 | TRBV7-9 | CASSDTSGAPGGETQYF | TGTGCCAGCAGCGACACTAGCGGGGCCCCAGGGGGGGAGACCCAGTACTTC
few | TRBD2 | TRBJ2-5 | TRBV5-1 | CASQREGLETQYF | TGCGCCAGCCAGCGGGAGGGCCTGGAGACCCAGTACTTC
- | - | TRBJ1-2 | TRBV4-3 | CASSQAGQYGYTF | TGCGCCAGCAGCCAAGCCGGACAGTATGGCTACACCTTC
- | - | TRBJ1-5 | TRBV2 | CASSEDSLGPQHF | TGTGCCAGCAGTGAGGACAGTCTTGGGCCCCAGCATTTT
- | - | TRBJ1-4 | TRBV7-9 | CASSPGIEKLFF | TGTGCCAGCAGTCCAGGGATTGAAAAACTGTTTTTT
many | TRBD1 | TRBJ2-3 | TRBV7-2 | CASSFAQGALTDTQYF | TGTGCCAGCAGTTTTGCACAGGGGGCATTAACAGATACGCAGTATTTT
- | TRBD2 | TRBJ2-3 | TRBV20-1 | CSASEAGVRDTQYF | TGCAGTGCTAGTGAAGCGGGAGTGAGGGATACGCAGTATTTT
few | - | TRBJ1-5 | TRBV4-2 | CASSQAQPSNQPQHF | TGTGCCAGCAGCCAAGCCCAACCGTCCAATCAGCCCCAGCATTTT
- | - | TRBJ2-1 | TRBV7-8 | CASSLERVFGGEQFF | TGTGCCAGCAGCTTAGAGAGGGTTTTCGGGGGTGAGCAGTTCTTC
few | - | TRBJ2-7 | TRBV6-2/TRBV6-3 | CASSYNRGLAYEQYF | TGTGCCAGCAGTTACAACAGGGGACTAGCCTACGAGCAGTACTTC
- | - | TRBJ2-1 | TRBV14 | CASSQDWPPPNNGQFF | TGTGCCAGCAGCCAAGATTGGCCCCCCCCGAACAATGGGCAGTTCTTC
- | - | TRBJ2-5 | TRBV6-2/TRBV6-3 | CASRPRQAYQETQYF | TGTGCCAGCAGACCTCGACAGGCGTACCAAGAGACCCAGTACTTC
- | - | TRBJ2-3 | TRBV29-1 | CSVEEGGTLDTQYF | TGCAGCGTTGAGGAGGGGGGTACTCTAGATACGCAGTATTTT
- | TRBD2 | TRBJ2-3 | TRBV11-2 | CASSLDLAGLSTDTLYF | TGTGCCAGCAGCTTAGATCTAGCGGGGTTAAGCACAGATACGCTGTATTTT
once | - | TRBJ2-3 | TRBV7-2 | CASSLGGGWPTDTQYF | TGTGCCAGCAGCTTAGGCGGAGGGTGGCCCACAGATACGCAGTATTTT
few | - | TRBJ1-5 | TRBV5-1 | CASSLAPGLNQPQHF | TGCGCCAGCAGCTTGGCACCAGGGCTCAATCAGCCCCAGCATTTT
- | TRBD2 | TRBJ2-7 | TRBV20-1 | CSAKMPGKGGGSYEQYF | TGCAGTGCTAAAATGCCCGGTAAGGGCGGGGGCTCCTACGAGCAGTACTTC
- | TRBD2 | TRBJ2-4 | TRBV4-2 | CASSQTGTSGDNEQYF | TGTGCCAGCAGCCAAACCGGGACTAGCGGGGACAATGAGCAGTACTTC
- | TRBD1 | TRBJ2-2 | TRBV27 | CASRATGGIAGELFF | TGTGCCAGCAGAGCGACAGGGGGCATCGCCGGGGAGCTGTTTTTT
- | - | TRBJ1-1 | TRBV29-1 | CSVEGGGRKNTEAFF | TGCAGCGTTGAAGGGGGGGGACGGAAAAACACTGAAGCTTTCTTT
- | - | TRBJ1-4 | TRBV3-1 | CASSQYRRSTNEKLFF | TGTGCCAGCAGCCAGTACCGGAGATCAACTAATGAAAAACTGTTTTTT
- | - | TRBJ1-5 | TRBV20-1 | CSARDYQGNQPQHF | TGCAGTGCTAGAGATTATCAGGGAAATCAGCCCCAGCATTTT
- | - | TRBJ2-7 | TRBV7-8 | CASSLEGVGSYEQYF | TGTGCCAGCAGCTTAGAGGGTGTAGGCTCCTACGAGCAGTACTTC
once | TRBD2 | TRBJ2-3 | TRBV6-4 | CASSEVPSGGLRRDTQYF | TGTGCCAGCAGCGAGGTCCCCAGCGGGGGCCTTCGTAGGGATACGCAGTATTTT
- | TRBD2 | TRBJ2-3 | TRBV11-2 | CASRTGWSSGTDTQYF | TGTGCCAGCAGAACTGGGTGGTCTAGCGGGACAGATACGCAGTATTTT
- | - | TRBJ2-7 | TRBV2 | CASRILTVAEQYF | TGTGCCAGCAGGATCCTCACAGTGGCCGAGCAGTACTTC
- | - | TRBJ1-1 | TRBV20-1 | CSARDATQPQGMNTEAFF | TGCAGTGCTAGAGACGCAACACAACCACAGGGTATGAACACTGAAGCTTTCTTT
- | TRBD1 | TRBJ2-7 | TRBV4-2 | CASSQDTGGLNNEQYF | TGTGCCAGCAGCCAAGATACAGGGGGTTTGAACAATGAGCAGTACTTC
- | TRBD2 | TRBJ2-2 | TRBV6-6 | CATQRGKNTGELFF | TGTGCCACCCAGCGGGGGAAGAACACCGGGGAGCTGTTTTTT
- | - | TRBJ2-5 | TRBV7-6 | CASRTVQETQYF | TGTGCCAGTCGGACCGTACAAGAGACCCAGTACTTC
- | - | TRBJ2-7 | TRBV29-1 | CSVEDEGYEQYF | TGCAGCGTTGAAGATGAGGGGTACGAGCAGTACTTC
many | TRBD2 | TRBJ2-3 | TRBV12-3/TRBV12-4 | CASSHRLAGRTDTQYF | TGTGCCAGCAGTCACCGACTAGCGGGACGAACAGATACGCAGTATTTT
- | - | TRBJ2-3 | TRBV7-8 | CASSPAGGGIITDTQYF | TGTGCCAGCAGCCCCGCAGGGGGGGGTATAATCACAGATACGCAGTATTTT
- | - | TRBJ1-3 | TRBV11-2 | CAGSLGATGNTIYF | TGTGCCGGCAGCTTGGGGGCTACTGGAAACACCATATATTTT
few | TRBD1 | TRBJ2-6 | TRBV20-1 | CSAWGQGNSGANVLTF | TGCAGTGCGTGGGGACAGGGCAACTCTGGGGCCAACGTCCTGACTTTC
once | - | TRBJ2-3 | TRBV6-2/TRBV6-3 | CAINARKGTDTQYF | TGTGCCATCAATGCTCGAAAAGGTACAGATACGCAGTATTTT
- | - | TRBJ2-1 | TRBV6-2/TRBV6-3 | CASSYSRRGRNEQFF | TGTGCCAGCAGTTACTCTAGGCGGGGTAGGAATGAGCAGTTCTTC
- | TRBD2 | TRBJ2-3 | TRBV27 | CASSPGLALDTQYF | TGTGCCAGCAGCCCTGGACTAGCACTGGATACGCAGTATTTT
few | - | TRBJ2-3 | TRBV7-2 | CASSLWVVRESTDTQYF | TGTGCCAGCAGCTTATGGGTTGTCAGGGAGAGCACAGATACGCAGTATTTT
few | - | TRBJ1-3 | TRBV14 | CASSQDLVTDGNTIYF | TGTGCCAGCAGCCAAGATCTGGTAACAGACGGAAACACCATATATTTT
- | TRBD2 | TRBJ2-3 | TRBV29-1 | CSVAPRGGATDTQYF | TGCAGCGTTGCCCCGCGCGGGGGGGCGACAGATACGCAGTATTTT
- | - | TRBJ2-7 | TRBV19 | CASSIGTSGRFSYEQYF | TGTGCCAGTAGTATTGGTACATCGGGACGGTTCTCCTACGAGCAGTACTTC
- | TRBD1 | TRBJ2-3 | TRBV6-2/TRBV6-3 | CASSNTGGGSTDTQYF | TGTGCCAGCAGCAATACAGGGGGCGGGAGCACAGATACGCAGTATTTT
few | - | TRBJ2-7 | TRBV27 | CASSLSIGSSYEQYF | TGTGCCAGCAGTTTATCGATAGGGAGCTCCTACGAGCAGTACTTC
few | - | TRBJ2-7 | TRBV7-2 | CASSPAPPTLSYEQYF | TGTGCCAGCAGCCCCGCACCGCCGACCCTAAGCTACGAGCAGTACTTC
few | TRBD2 | TRBJ2-1 | TRBV12-3/TRBV12-4 | CASSLLSGYSGGNEQFF | TGTGCCAGCAGTTTACTGTCTGGGTATTCGGGGGGCAATGAGCAGTTCTTC